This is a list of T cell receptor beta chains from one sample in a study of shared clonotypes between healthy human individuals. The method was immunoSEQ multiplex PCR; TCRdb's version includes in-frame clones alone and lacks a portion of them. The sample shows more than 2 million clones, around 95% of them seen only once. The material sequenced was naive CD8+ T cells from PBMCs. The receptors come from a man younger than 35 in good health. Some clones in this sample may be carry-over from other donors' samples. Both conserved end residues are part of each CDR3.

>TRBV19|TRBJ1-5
CASSPREGGHQPQHF
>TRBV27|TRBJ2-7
CASSLSVGFGYEQYF
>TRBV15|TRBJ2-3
CATSSSTGLAGAVRDTQYF
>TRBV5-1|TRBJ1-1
CASSLDPRANTEAFF
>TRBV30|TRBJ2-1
CAWSVGLAGYNEQFF
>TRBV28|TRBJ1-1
CASSADRGPAEAFF
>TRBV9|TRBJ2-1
CASSHDRGRNEQFF
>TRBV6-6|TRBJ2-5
CASSYLSSPETQYF
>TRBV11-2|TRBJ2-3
CASSKGTSGRELTDTQYF
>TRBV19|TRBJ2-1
CASSIDLQRGTYNEQFF
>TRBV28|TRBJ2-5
CASSLPHDRGKTQYF
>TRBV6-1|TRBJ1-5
CASSVTGVGQPQHF
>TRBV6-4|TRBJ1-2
CASSGDRAPGFYYGYTF
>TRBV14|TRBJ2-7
CASSQGVSLLSYEQYF
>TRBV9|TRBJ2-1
CASSGPGGKNEQFF
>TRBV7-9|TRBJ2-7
CASSPAGMSYEQYF